This TCR beta chain was found in a study of metastatic and nonmetastatic thyroid tumors. Looking at the study overall: It was across blood and tumor or nodule tissue from malignant and benign thyroid patients that repertoires were compared.

Ahead of thyroid surgery, no patient had received treatment of any kind. The length of the CDR3 is 15 amino acids, counting both ends. Germline-derived CDR1 and CDR2 are MDHEN and SYDVKM. Of note for this clone: Its antigen is as yet unknown. Because the CDR3's place on the DNA is in doubt, the DNA is left out and the CDR3 is given as listed by TCRdb.

Findings of the study overall: Relative to benign nodules, malignant thyroid tumors were reportedly characterized by significantly elevated TCR beta diversity in blood and tumor.

Using MiXCR, TCRdb re-called clones from the PCR reads. The table records some 28,000 clones, roughly 16% of them present only once. Sample: blood. This clonotype was sampled from a female donor with papillary thyroid cancer or a benign thyroid nodule (not recorded which). Some clones in this sample may be carry-over from other donors' samples. The V and J genes are TRBV28 and TRBJ2-1; the D call TRBD2 from the table was never checked on the DNA. This CDR3 reads CASILASGWINEQFF.